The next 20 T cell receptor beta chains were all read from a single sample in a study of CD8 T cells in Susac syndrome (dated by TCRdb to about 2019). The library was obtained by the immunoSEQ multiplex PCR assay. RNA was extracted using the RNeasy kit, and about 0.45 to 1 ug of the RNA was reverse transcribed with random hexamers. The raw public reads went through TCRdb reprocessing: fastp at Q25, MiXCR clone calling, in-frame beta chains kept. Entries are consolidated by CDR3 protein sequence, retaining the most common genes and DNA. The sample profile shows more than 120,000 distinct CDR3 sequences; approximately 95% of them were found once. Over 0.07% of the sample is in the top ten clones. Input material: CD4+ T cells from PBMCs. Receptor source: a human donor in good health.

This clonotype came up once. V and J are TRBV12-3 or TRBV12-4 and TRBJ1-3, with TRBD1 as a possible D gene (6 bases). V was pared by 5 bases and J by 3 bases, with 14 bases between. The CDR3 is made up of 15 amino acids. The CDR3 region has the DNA TGTGCCAGCAGTGATAGCGGGACACTTGGAAACACCATATATTTT. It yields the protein CASSDSGTLGNTIYF.

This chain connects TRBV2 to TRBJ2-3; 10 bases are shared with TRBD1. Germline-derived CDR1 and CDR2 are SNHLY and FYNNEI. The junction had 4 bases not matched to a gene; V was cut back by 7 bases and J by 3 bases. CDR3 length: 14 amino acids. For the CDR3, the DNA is TGTGCCAGCAACCGGGACAGGGGAACAGATACGCAGTATTTT. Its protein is CASNRDRGTDTQYF.

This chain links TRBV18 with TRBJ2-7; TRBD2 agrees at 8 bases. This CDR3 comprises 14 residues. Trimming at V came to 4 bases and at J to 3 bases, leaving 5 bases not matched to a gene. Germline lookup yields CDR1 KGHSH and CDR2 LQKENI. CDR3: CASSQGLEVYEQYF. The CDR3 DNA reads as TGTGCCAGCTCACAGGGACTAGAGGTCTACGAGCAGTACTTC.

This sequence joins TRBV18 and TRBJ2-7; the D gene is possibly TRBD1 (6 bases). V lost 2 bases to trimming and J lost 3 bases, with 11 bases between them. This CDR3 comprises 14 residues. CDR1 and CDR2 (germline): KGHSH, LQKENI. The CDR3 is CASSPYARGYEQYF. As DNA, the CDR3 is TGTGCCAGCTCACCATATGCCAGGGGCTACGAGCAGTACTTC.

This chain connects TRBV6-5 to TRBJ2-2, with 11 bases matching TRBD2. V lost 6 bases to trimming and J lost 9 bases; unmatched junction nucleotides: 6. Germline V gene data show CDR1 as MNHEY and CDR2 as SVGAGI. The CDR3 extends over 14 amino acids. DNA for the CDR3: TGTGCCAGCAGGGGACTAGCGGATTTACGGGAGCTGTTTTTT. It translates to CASRGLADLRELFF.

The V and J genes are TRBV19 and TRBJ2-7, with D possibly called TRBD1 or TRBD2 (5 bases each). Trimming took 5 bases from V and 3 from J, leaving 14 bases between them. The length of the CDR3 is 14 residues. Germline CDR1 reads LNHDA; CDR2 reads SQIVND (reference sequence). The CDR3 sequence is CASSLTRDGYEQYF. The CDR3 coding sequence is TGTGCCAGTAGTTTGACCCGGGACGGCTACGAGCAGTACTTC.

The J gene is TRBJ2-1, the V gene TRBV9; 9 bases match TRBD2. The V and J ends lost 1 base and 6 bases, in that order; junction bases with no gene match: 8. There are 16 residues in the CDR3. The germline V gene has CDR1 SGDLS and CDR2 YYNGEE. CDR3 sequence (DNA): TGTGCCAGCAGCGTAATTAGCGGGAGAGTCTCCAATGAGCAGTTCTTC. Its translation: CASSVISGRVSNEQFF.

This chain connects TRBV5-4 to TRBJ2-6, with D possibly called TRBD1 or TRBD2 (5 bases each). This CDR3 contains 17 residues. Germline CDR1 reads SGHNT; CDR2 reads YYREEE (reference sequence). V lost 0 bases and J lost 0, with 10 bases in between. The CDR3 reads CASSLAPGSSGANVLTF. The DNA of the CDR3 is TGTGCCAGCAGCTTGGCCCCAGGGAGCTCTGGGGCCAACGTCCTGACTTTC.

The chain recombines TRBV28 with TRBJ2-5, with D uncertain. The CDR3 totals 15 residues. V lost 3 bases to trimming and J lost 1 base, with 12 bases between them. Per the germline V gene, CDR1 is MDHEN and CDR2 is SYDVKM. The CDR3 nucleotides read TGTGCCAGCAGTTTCCGGCGGACGCTCCAAGAGACCCAGTACTTC. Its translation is CASSFRRTLQETQYF.

The CDR3 nucleotides read TGTGCCAGCTCAGAGGGACAGGGGAGAGGCTACACCTTC. Residues: CASSEGQGRGYTF. V is TRBV18 and J is TRBJ1-2; 10 bases line up with TRBD1. J gave up 8 bases and V 5 bases, and 5 bases lay outside the gene matches. The CDR3 is 13 residues long. Germline assignment: CDR1 KGHSH and CDR2 LQKENI. Full variable domain (rest looked up from reference TRBV18 and TRBJ1-2): NAGVMQNPRHLVRRRGQEARLRCSPMKGHSHVYWYRQLPEEGLKFMVYLQKENIIDESGMPKERFSAEFPKEGPSILRIQQVVRGDSAAYFCASSEGQGRGYTFGSGTRLTVV.

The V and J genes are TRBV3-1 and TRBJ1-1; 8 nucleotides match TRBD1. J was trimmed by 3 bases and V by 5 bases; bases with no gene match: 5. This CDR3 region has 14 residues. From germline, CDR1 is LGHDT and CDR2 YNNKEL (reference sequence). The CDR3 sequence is CASSYPGGYTEAFF. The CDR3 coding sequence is TGTGCCAGCAGCTACCCAGGGGGCTACACTGAAGCTTTCTTT.

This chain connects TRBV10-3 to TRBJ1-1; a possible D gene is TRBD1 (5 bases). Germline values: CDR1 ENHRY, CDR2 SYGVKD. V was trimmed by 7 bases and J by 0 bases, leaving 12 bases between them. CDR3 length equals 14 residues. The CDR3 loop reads CAIKLGEMNTEAFF. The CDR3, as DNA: TGTGCCATCAAACTAGGGGAAATGAACACTGAAGCTTTCTTT.

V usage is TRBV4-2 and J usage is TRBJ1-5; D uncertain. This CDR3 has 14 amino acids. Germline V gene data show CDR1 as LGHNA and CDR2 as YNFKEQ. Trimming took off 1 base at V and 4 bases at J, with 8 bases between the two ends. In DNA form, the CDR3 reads TGTGCCAGCAGCCAAGTTGGAGAGAATCAGCCCCAGCATTTT. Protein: CASSQVGENQPQHF.

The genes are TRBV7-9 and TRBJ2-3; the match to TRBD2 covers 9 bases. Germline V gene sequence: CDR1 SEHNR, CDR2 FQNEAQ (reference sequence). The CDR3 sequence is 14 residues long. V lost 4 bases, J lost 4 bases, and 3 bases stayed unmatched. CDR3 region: CASSSRTSADTQYF. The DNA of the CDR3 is TGTGCCAGCAGCTCCCGGACTAGCGCAGATACGCAGTATTTT.

The CDR3 loop reads CASSFRGQGGVYEQYF. CDR3 in DNA: TGTGCCAGCAGTTTTAGGGGACAGGGGGGAGTCTACGAGCAGTACTTC. The rearrangement links TRBV27 to TRBJ2-7; 11 bases map to TRBD1. This CDR3 contains 16 residues. Germline assignment: CDR1 MNHEY and CDR2 SMNVEV (reference sequence). V dropped 3 bases and J dropped 3; count of bases not matched to a gene: 7.

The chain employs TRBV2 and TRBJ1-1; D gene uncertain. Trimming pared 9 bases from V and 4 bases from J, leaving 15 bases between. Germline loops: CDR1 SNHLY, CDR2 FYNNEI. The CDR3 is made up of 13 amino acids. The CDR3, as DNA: TGTGCCAGTGGGATCAGCCAGATCACTGAAGCTTTCTTT. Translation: CASGISQITEAFF.

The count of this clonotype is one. The CDR3 spells CASSVRAGSSYEQYF. Here the CDR3 DNA reads TGTGCCAGCAGCGTTCGAGCGGGAAGCTCCTACGAGCAGTACTTC. The chain combines TRBV9 with TRBJ2-7; TRBD2 matches 7 bases. CDR1 is SGDLS and CDR2 is YYNGEE in the germline V gene. The trim removed 2 bases at V and 0 bases at J, leaving 5 bases unmatched. The CDR3 extends over 15 amino acids.

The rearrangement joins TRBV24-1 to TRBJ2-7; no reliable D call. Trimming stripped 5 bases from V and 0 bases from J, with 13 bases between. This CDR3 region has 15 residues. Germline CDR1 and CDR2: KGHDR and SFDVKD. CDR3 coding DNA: TGTGCCACCAGTGTATCCGAGACGCCCTCCTACGAGCAGTACTTC. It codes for CATSVSETPSYEQYF.

CDR3 nucleotide sequence: TGTGCCAGCAGTACAACGGAAAGCACAGATACGCAGTATTTT. It translates to CASSTTESTDTQYF. V is TRBV3-1 and J is TRBJ2-3; D not resolved. V was cut by 6 bases and J by 0 bases, with 10 bases left in between. The CDR3 runs 14 residues. Germline V gene lookup returns CDR1 LGHDT and CDR2 YNNKEL (reference sequence).

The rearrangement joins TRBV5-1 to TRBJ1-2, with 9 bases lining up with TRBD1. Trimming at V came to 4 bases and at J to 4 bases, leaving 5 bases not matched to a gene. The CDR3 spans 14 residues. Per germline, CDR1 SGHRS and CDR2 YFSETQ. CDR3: CASSRDREVYGYTF. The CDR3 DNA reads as TGCGCCAGCAGCCGGGACAGGGAGGTCTATGGCTACACCTTC.